This T cell receptor beta chain was documented in a study of blood T cell repertoires in COVID-19. Whole-study context: There were acute and convalescent COVID-19 samples, and they came from the United States, Italy and Spain. PBMCs, B-cell-depleted T cells, or T cells provided the cDNA or gDNA that made up the material.

Concerning this clone itself: The junction departs from the called germline gene at one end, perhaps through a read error.

Looked up from germline, CDR1 is SGHRS and CDR2 is YFSETQ. The CDR3 has 15 residues. Generated by immunoSEQ multiplex PCR, the TCRdb table keeps only in-frame clones and is missing some. This sample carries about 110,000 clones, around nine tenths of them seen once, and the ten largest clones take 0.88%. Sequencing input: peripheral blood. This sequence joins TRBV5-1 and TRBJ1-5; D unresolved. The sequence was collected from a woman between 45 and 60 years old with active or convalescent COVID-19. CDR3 in amino acids: CASSLDSRVNQPQHF. The CDR3 DNA sequence: TGCGCTAGCAGCTTGGATAGCCGGGTTAATCAGCCCCAGCATTTT.